Listed here is a single TCR beta chain. Its antigen is as yet unknown. These data belong to a study of T cell repertoires in cytomegalovirus infection. Germline CDR1 is MGHRA and CDR2 is YSYEKL. V lost 3 bases and J lost 3; bases outside the gene matches: 0. The CDR3 totals 14 residues. TCRdb processed the reads anew with MiXCR; each CDR3 protein has one entry. This table holds a few hundred thousand distinct CDR3 sequences, about 33% found once. The sample in question was cultured PBMCs, obtained from culture after CMV antigen stimulation. The rearrangement links TRBV4-1 to TRBJ2-5, with TRBD1 matching 11 bases. The sequence was obtained from a human donor in good health (CMV status not recorded). Some clones in this sample may be carry-over from other donors' samples. As DNA, the CDR3 is TGCGCCAGCAGCCAGGGACAGGGGGAAGAGACCCAGTACTTC. Translation gives CASSQGQGEETQYF.